This entry features one T cell receptor beta chain sequence. Germline lookup yields CDR1 SGHRS and CDR2 YFSETQ. Trimming cost V 4 bases and J 2 bases, with 12 bases left between them. The CDR3 consists of 14 residues. Sequencing was performed with immunoSEQ multiplex PCR; in TCRdb, only in-frame clones are kept and a portion is missing. Among about 130,000 clones, more than 85% were seen once, and the ten largest hold approximately 8.6%. This sample was taken from a study of control samples from healthy donors and cancer patients. The sequence was obtained from a man aged 18 to 30 in good health. The sequenced sample consisted of blood. The chain combines TRBV5-1 with TRBJ1-2; D ambiguous. The CDR3: CASSPDPGNYGYTF. The DNA for the CDR3 is TGCGCCAGCAGCCCCGACCCGGGCAACTATGGCTACACCTTC.